This T cell receptor beta chain was identified during a study of blood T cell repertoires in COVID-19. The CDR3 is made up of 12 amino acids. From germline, CDR1 is MDHEN and CDR2 SYDVKM. Trimming left V 10 bases short and J 6 bases short, with 12 bases between. Measured with immunoSEQ multiplex PCR; TCRdb has only the in-frame clones, and not every one. The data contain around 190,000 clones, about 80% of them singletons. Sample: peripheral blood. The clonotype originates from a woman in her fifties or sixties with COVID-19, enrolled during active disease. This sequence joins TRBV28 and TRBJ2-2; tentatively, D is TRBD1 (5 bases). The CDR3 region has the DNA TGTGCCATCGAGGACACGTCCGGGGAGCTGTTTTTT. The encoded protein is CAIEDTSGELFF.